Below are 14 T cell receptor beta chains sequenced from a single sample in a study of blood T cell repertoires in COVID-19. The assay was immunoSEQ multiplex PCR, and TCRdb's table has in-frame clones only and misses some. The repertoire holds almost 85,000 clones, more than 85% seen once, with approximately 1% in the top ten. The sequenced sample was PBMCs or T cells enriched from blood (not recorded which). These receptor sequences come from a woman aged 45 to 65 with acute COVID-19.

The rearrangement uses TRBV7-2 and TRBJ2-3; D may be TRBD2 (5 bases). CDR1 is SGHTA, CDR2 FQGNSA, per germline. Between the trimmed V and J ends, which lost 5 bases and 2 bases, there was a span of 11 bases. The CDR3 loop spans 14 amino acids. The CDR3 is CASSVTGFTDTQYF. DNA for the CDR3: TGTGCCAGCAGCGTGACGGGATTCACAGATACGCAGTATTTT. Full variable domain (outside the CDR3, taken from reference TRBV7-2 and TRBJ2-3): GAGVSQSPSNKVTEKGKDVELRCDPISGHTALYWYRQSLGQGLEFLIYFQGNSAPDKSGLPSDRFSAERTGGSVSTLTIQRTQQEDSAVYLCASSVTGFTDTQYFGPGTRLTVL.

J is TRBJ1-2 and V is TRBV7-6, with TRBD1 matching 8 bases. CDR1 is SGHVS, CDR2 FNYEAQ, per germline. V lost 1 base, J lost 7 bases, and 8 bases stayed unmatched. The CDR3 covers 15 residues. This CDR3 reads CASSLEGQGASGYTF. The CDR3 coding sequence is TGTGCCAGCAGCTTAGAGGGGCAGGGGGCGAGTGGCTACACCTTC.

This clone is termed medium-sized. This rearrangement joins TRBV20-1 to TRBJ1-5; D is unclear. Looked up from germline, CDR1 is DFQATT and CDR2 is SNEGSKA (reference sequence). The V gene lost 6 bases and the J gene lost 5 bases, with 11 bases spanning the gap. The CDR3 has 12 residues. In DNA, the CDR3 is TGCAGTGCCAGTTATACGGATCAGCCCCAGCATTTT. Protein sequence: CSASYTDQPQHF.

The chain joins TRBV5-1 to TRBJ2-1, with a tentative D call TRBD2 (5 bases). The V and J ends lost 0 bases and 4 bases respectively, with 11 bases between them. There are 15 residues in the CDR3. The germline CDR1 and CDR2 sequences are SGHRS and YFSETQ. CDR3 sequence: CASSLDGERYNEQFF. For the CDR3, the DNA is TGCGCCAGCAGCTTGGACGGGGAGCGGTACAATGAGCAGTTCTTC.

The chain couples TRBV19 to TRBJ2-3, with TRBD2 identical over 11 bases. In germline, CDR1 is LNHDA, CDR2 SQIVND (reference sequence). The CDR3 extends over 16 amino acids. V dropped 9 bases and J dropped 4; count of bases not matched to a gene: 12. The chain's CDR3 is CASAYIAGGPSDTQYF. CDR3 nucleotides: TGTGCCAGCGCCTATATAGCGGGAGGGCCCTCAGATACGCAGTATTTT.

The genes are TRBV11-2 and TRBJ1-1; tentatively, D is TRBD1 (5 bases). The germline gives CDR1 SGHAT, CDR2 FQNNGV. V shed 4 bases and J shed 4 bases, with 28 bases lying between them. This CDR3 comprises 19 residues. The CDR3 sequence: CASSSAGWDGRRIRTEAFF. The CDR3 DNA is TGTGCCAGCAGCTCGGCAGGGTGGGATGGTCGCCGAATCCGCACTGAAGCTTTCTTT.

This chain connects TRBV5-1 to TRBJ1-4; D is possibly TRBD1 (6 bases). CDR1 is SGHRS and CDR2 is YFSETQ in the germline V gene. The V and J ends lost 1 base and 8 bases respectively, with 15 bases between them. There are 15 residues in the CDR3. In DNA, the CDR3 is TGCGCCAGCAGCTTGCTACAGGGTTCGGGGGAAAAACTGTTTTTT. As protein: CASSLLQGSGEKLFF.

CDR3 bases: TGCGCCAGCAGCTCCCTCCCAGGGGCTGGGGCCAACGTCCTGACTTTC. Amino acid sequence: CASSSLPGAGANVLTF. V and J are TRBV5-1 and TRBJ2-6; possibly TRBD1 for D (6 bases). Trimming removed 3 bases at V and 2 bases at J, with 12 bases between. CDR3 size: 16 residues. Germline lookup yields CDR1 SGHRS and CDR2 YFSETQ.

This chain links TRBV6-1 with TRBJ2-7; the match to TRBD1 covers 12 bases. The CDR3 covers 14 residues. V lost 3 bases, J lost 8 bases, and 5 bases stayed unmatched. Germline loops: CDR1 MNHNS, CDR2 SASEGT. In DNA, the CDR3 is TGTGCCAGCAGTGACGGGACAGGGGGCATCCAGCAGTACTTC. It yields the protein CASSDGTGGIQQYF.

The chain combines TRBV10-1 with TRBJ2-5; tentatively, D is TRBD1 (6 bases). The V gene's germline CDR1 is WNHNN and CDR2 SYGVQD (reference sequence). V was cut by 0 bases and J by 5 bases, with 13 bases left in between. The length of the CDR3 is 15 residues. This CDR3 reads CASSESGTRGETQYF. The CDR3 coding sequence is TGCGCCAGCAGTGAGTCCGGGACAAGGGGGGAGACCCAGTACTTC.

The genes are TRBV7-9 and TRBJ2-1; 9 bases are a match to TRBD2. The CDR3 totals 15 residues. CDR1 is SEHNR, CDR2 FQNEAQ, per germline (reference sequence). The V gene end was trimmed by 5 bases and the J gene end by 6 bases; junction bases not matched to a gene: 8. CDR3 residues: CASSRQAGGANEQFF. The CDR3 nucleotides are TGTGCCAGCAGCCGGCAGGCGGGAGGGGCCAATGAGCAGTTCTTC.

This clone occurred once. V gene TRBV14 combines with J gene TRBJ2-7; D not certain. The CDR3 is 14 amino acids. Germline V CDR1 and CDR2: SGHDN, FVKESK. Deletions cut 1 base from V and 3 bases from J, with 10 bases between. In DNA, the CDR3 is TGTGCCAGCAGCCAAGTGAGTCCAGGCTACGAGCAGTACTTC. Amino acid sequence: CASSQVSPGYEQYF.

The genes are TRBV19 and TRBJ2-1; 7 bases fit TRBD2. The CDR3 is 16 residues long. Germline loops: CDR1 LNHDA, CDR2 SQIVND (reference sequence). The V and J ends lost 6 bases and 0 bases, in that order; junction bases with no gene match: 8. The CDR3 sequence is CASRGVRGSSYNEQFF. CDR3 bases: TGTGCCAGTAGAGGAGTACGCGGGAGCTCCTACAATGAGCAGTTCTTC.

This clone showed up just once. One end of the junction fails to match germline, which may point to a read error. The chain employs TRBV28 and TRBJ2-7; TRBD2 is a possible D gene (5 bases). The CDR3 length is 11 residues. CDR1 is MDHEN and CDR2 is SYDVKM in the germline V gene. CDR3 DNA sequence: TGTGCCAGCGGCCCGATTCGGGGTGCCCACTTC. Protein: CASGPIRGAHF. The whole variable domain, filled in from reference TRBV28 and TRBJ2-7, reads DVKVTQSSRYLVKRTGEKVFLECVQDMDHENMFWYRQDPGLGLRLIYFSYDVKMKEKGDIPEGYSVSREKKERFSLILESASTNQTSMYLCASGPIRGAHFGPGTRLTVT.